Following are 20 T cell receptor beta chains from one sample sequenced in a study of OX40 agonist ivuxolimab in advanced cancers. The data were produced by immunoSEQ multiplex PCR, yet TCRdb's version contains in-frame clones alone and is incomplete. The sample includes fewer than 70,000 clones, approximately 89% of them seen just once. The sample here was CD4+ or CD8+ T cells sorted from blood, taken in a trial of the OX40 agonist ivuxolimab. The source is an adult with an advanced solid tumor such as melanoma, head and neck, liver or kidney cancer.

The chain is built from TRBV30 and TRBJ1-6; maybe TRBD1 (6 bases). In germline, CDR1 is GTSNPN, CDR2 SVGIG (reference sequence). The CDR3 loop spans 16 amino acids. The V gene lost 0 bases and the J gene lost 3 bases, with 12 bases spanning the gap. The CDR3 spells CAWSVPRGYYNSPLHF. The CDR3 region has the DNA TGTGCCTGGAGTGTACCCAGGGGATACTATAATTCACCCCTCCACTTT.

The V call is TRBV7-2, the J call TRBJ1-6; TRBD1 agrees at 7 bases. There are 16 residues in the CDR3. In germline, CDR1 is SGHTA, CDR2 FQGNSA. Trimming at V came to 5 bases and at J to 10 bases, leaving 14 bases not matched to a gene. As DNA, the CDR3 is TGTGCCAGCAGCGATTATGTGAGGGGGCCCCGGTCACCCCTCCACTTT. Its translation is CASSDYVRGPRSPLHF.

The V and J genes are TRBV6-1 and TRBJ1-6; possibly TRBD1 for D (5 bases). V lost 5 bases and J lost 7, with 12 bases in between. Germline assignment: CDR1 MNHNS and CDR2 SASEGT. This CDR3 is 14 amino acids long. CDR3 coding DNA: TGTGCCAGCAGTACTGACAGTCCCAATTCACCCCTCCACTTT. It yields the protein CASSTDSPNSPLHF.

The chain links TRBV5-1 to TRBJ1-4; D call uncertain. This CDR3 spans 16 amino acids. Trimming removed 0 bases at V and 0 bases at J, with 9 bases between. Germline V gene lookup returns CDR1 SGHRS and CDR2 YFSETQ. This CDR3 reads CASSLVTPATNEKLFF. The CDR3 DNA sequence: TGCGCCAGCAGCTTGGTGACACCTGCAACTAATGAAAAACTGTTTTTT.

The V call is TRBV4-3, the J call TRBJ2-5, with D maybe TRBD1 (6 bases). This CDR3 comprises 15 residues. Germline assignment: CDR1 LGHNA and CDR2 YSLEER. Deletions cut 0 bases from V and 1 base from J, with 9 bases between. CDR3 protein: CASSQEYRVQETQYF. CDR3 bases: TGCGCCAGCAGCCAAGAGTACAGGGTCCAAGAGACCCAGTACTTC.

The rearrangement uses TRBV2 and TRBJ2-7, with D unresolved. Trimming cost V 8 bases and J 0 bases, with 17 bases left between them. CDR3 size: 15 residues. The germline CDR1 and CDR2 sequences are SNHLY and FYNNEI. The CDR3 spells CASYRSGRSSYEQYF. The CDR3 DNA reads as TGTGCCAGCTATCGGTCAGGACGAAGCTCCTACGAGCAGTACTTC. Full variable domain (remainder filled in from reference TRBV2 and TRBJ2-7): EPEVTQTPSHQVTQMGQEVILRCVPISNHLYFYWYRQILGQKVEFLVSFYNNEISEKSEIFDDQFSVERPDGSNFTLKIRSTKLEDSAMYFCASYRSGRSSYEQYFGPGTRLTVT.

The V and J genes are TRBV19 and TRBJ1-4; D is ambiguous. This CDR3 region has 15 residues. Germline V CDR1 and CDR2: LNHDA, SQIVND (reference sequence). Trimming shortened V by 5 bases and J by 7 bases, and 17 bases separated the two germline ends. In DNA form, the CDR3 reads TGTGCCAGTAGTCTTCCGGTAAAGCCTGCTGAAAAACTGTTTTTT. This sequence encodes CASSLPVKPAEKLFF.

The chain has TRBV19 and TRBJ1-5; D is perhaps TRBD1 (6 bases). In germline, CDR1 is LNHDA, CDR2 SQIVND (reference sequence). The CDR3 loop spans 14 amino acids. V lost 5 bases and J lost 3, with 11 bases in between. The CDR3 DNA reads TGTGCCAGTAGTGTGGGACACTCCAATCAGCCCCAGCATTTT. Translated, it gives CASSVGHSNQPQHF.

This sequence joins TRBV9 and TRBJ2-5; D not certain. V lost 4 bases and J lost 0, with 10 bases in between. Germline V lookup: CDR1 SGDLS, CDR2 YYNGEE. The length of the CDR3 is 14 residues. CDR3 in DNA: TGTGCCAGCAGCTCCGGGTCGTACCAAGAGACCCAGTACTTC. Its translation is CASSSGSYQETQYF.

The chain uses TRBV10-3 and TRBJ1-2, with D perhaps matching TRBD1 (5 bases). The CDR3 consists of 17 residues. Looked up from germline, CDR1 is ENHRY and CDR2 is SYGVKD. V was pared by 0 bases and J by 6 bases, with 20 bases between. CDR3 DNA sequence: TGTGCCATCAGTGAGTCGGGTGGCAGGGCGACATCAGATGGCTACACCTTC. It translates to CAISESGGRATSDGYTF.

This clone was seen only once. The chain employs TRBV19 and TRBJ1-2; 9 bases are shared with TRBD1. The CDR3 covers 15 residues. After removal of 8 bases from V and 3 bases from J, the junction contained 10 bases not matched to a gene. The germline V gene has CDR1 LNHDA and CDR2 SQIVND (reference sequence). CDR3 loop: CASRSSRQGDYGYTF. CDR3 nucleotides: TGTGCCAGTCGCTCCTCGAGACAGGGGGACTATGGCTACACCTTC.

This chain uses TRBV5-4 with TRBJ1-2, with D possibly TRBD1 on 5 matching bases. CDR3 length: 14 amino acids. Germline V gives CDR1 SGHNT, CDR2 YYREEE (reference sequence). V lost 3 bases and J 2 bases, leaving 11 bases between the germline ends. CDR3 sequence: CASSSGGGNYGYTF. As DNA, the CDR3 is TGTGCCAGCAGCTCGGGCGGGGGAAACTATGGCTACACCTTC.

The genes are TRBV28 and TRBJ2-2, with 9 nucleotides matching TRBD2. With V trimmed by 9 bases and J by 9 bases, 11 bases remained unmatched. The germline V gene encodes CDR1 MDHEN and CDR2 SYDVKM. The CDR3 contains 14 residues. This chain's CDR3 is CASRLADRVWELFF. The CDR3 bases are TGTGCCAGTAGACTAGCGGACCGTGTGTGGGAGCTGTTTTTT.

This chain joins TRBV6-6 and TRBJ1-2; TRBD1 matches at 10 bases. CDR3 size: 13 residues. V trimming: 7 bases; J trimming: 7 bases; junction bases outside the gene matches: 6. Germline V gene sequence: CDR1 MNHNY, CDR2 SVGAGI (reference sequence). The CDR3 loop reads CASMGQGLGGYTF. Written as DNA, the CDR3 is TGTGCCAGCATGGGACAGGGGCTCGGTGGCTACACCTTC.

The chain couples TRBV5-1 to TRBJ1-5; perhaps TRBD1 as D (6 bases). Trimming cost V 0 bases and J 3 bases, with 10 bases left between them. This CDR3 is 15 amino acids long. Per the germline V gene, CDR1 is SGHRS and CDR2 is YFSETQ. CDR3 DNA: TGCGCCAGCAGCTTGGGGCAGGGGACCAATCAGCCCCAGCATTTT. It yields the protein CASSLGQGTNQPQHF.

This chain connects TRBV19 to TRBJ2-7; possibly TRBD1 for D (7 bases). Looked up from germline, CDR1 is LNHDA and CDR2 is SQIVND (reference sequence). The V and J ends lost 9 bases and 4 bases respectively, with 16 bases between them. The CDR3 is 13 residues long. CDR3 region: CASSPTGRYEQYF. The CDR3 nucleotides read TGTGCCAGCTCCCCGACAGGGAGGTACGAGCAGTACTTC.

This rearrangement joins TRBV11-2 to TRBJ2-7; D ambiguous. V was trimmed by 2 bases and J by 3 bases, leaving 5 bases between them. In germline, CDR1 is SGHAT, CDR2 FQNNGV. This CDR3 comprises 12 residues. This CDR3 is CASSLSGYEQYF. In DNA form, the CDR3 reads TGTGCCAGCAGCTTATCGGGCTACGAGCAGTACTTC. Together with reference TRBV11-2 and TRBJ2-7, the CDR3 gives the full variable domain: EAGVAQSPRYKIIEKRQSVAFWCNPISGHATLYWYQQILGQGPKLLIQFQNNGVVDDSQLPKDRFSAERLKGVDSTLKIQPAKLEDSAVYLCASSLSGYEQYFGPGTRLTVT.

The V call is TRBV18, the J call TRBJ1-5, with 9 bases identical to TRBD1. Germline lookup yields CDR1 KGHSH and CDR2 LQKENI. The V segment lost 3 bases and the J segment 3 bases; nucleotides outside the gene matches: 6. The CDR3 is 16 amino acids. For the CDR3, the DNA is TGTGCCAGCTCACCCGCCGGGACAGGGAACAATCAGCCCCAGCATTTT. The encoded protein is CASSPAGTGNNQPQHF.

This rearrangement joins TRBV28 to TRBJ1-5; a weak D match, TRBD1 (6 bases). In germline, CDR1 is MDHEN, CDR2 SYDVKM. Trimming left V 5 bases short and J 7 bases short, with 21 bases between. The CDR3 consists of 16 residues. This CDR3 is CASSLRTAQTEQPQHF. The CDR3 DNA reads TGTGCCAGCAGTCTAAGGACAGCCCAGACAGAGCAGCCCCAGCATTTT. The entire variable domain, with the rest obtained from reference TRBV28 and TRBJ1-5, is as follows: DVKVTQSSRYLVKRTGEKVFLECVQDMDHENMFWYRQDPGLGLRLIYFSYDVKMKEKGDIPEGYSVSREKKERFSLILESASTNQTSMYLCASSLRTAQTEQPQHFGDGTRLSIL.

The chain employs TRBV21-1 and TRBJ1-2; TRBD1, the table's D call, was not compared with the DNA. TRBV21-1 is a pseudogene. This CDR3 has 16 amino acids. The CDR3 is CASSSWTGKSHYGYTF. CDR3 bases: TGTGCCAGCAGCTCCTGGACAGGGAAATCGCACTATGGCTACACCTTC.